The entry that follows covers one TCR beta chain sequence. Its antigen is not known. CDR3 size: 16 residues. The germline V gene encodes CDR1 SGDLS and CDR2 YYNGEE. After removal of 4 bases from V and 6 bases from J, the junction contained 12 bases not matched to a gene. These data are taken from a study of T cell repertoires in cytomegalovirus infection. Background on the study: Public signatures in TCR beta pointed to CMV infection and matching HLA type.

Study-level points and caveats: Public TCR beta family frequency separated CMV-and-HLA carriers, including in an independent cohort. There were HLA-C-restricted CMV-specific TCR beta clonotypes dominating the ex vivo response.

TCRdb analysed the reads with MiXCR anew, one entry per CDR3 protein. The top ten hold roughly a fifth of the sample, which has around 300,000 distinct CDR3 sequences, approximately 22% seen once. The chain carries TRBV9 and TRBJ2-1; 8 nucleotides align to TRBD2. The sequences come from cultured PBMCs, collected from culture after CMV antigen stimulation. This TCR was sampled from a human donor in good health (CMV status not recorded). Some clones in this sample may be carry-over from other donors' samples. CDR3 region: CASSLRGTRAFNEQFF. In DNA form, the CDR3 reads TGTGCCAGCAGCCTCCGAGGGACTAGGGCGTTCAATGAGCAGTTCTTC.